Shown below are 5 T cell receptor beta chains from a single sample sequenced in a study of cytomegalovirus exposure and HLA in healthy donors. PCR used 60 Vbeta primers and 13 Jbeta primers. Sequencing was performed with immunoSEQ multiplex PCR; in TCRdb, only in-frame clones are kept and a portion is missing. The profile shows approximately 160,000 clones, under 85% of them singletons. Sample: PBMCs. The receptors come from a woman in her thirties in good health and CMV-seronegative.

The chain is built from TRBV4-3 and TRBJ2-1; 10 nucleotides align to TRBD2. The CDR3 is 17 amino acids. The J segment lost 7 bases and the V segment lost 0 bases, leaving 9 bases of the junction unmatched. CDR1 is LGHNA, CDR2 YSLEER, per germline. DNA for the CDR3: TGCGCCAGCAGCCAAGAAATGCCGGGACTAGCGTCAAATGAGCAGTTCTTC. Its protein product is CASSQEMPGLASNEQFF.

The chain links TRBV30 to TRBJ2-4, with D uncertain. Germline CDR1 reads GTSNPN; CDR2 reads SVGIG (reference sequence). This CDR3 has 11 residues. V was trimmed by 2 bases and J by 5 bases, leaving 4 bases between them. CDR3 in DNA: TGTGCCTGGAGTCGCGAAAACATTCAGTACTTC. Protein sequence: CAWSRENIQYF. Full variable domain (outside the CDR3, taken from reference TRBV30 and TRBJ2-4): SQTIHQWPATLVQPVGSPLSLECTVEGTSNPNLYWYRQAAGRGLQLLFYSVGIGQISSEVPQNLSASRPQDRQFILSSKKLLLSDSGFYLCAWSRENIQYFGAGTRLSVL.

The CDR3 DNA reads as TGTGCCAGCAGCTCGGGACAGGGGACGTACGAGCAGTACTTC. It translates to CASSSGQGTYEQYF. The chain is built from TRBV7-8 and TRBJ2-7; 10 bases are shared with TRBD1. This CDR3 comprises 14 residues. Per the germline V gene, CDR1 is SGHVS and CDR2 is FQNEAQ. Trimming took 4 bases from V and 4 from J; bases not matched to a gene: 4.

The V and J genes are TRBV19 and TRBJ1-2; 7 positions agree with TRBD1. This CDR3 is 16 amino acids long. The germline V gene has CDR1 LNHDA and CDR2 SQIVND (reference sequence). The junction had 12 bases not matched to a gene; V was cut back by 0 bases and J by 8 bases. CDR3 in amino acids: CASSIDHSRQGKGYTF. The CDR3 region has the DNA TGTGCCAGTAGTATAGATCACTCAAGACAGGGTAAAGGCTACACCTTC.

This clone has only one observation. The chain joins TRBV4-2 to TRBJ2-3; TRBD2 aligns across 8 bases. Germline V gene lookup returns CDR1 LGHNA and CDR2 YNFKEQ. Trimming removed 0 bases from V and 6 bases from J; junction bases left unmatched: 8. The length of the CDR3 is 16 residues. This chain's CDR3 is CASSQDPQSGGDTQYF. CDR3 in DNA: TGTGCCAGCAGCCAAGACCCCCAGTCGGGAGGGGATACGCAGTATTTT.